These 15 T cell receptor beta chains originate from one sample sequenced in a study of control samples from healthy donors and cancer patients. The repertoire was sequenced with immunoSEQ multiplex PCR; TCRdb's copy has only in-frame clones and lacks some. The profile shows about 160,000 clones, over 95% of them singletons. The sample taken for sequencing was blood. These receptors originate from a woman younger than 45 in good health.

The table lists this clone with a few counts. The chain carries TRBV2 and TRBJ2-5, with D unresolved. V lost 10 bases to trimming and J lost 1 base, with 19 bases between them. CDR3 size: 15 residues. Per germline, CDR1 SNHLY and CDR2 FYNNEI. CDR3 nucleotide sequence: TGTGCCACTCAAAAAGGAGTTAGGGCCCAAGAGACCCAGTACTTC. Its translation: CATQKGVRAQETQYF.

This clone was recorded once. The rearrangement joins TRBV11-2 to TRBJ2-2; D is uncertain. In germline, CDR1 is SGHAT, CDR2 FQNNGV. The CDR3 runs to 14 residues. Trimming pared 2 bases from V and 2 bases from J, leaving 6 bases between. CDR3 DNA: TGTGCCAGCAGCTTATACAGAAACACCGGGGAGCTGTTTTTT. It translates to CASSLYRNTGELFF.

This rearrangement joins TRBV6-5 to TRBJ1-6, with D hard to call. This CDR3 contains 13 residues. The V and J ends lost 2 bases and 8 bases respectively, with 7 bases between them. Germline CDR1 is MNHEY and CDR2 is SVGAGI. CDR3 DNA: TGTGCCAGCAGTTACACTAGGGATTCACCCCTCCACTTT. It is translated as CASSYTRDSPLHF.

The chain uses TRBV19 and TRBJ2-7; perhaps D is TRBD1 or TRBD2 (5 bases each). The ends were cut back, 6 bases at V and 4 bases at J, with 13 bases in the middle. CDR3 length: 13 amino acids. In germline, CDR1 is LNHDA, CDR2 SQIVND (reference sequence). The CDR3 region is CASSSSWGYEQYF. DNA of the CDR3: TGTGCCAGTAGCTCAAGCTGGGGGTACGAGCAGTACTTC.

The chain combines TRBV7-9 with TRBJ1-2, with D maybe TRBD1 (6 bases). The CDR3 runs to 17 residues. Deletions cut 7 bases from V and 4 bases from J, with 25 bases between. CDR1 is SEHNR, CDR2 FQNEAQ, per germline (reference sequence). CDR3 region: CASNPGGQGRTVYGYTF. Here the CDR3 DNA reads TGTGCCAGCAACCCCGGGGGTCAGGGGCGAACCGTCTATGGCTACACCTTC.

The V call is TRBV4-1, the J call TRBJ1-2; D is uncertain. CDR1 and CDR2 from the germline V gene are MGHRA and YSYEKL. This CDR3 spans 16 amino acids. The V end lost 0 bases, the J end lost 0 bases, and 11 bases lay between the germline ends. The DNA for the CDR3 is TGCGCCAGCAGCCAAGAGTGGTTCACAGCTAACTATGGCTACACCTTC. Protein sequence: CASSQEWFTANYGYTF.

The rearrangement links TRBV6-5 to TRBJ2-1; 11 nucleotides align to TRBD1. This CDR3 region has 14 residues. Germline CDR1 reads MNHEY; CDR2 reads SVGAGI. Germline trimming cut 6 bases from V and 7 bases from J; bases unmatched to any gene: 5. CDR3 DNA sequence: TGTGCCAGCAGAGGGACAGGGGGGTGGAATGAGCAGTTCTTC. This codes for CASRGTGGWNEQFF.

The chain is built from TRBV11-2 and TRBJ2-7; 7 positions agree with TRBD1. CDR3 length: 17 residues. Germline V gene lookup returns CDR1 SGHAT and CDR2 FQNNGV. J gave up 1 base and V 5 bases, and 14 bases lay outside the gene matches. As DNA, the CDR3 is TGTGCCAGCAGCCCGAGGAAGGGGGCAGTACAATCCTACGAGCAGTACTTC. This translates into CASSPRKGAVQSYEQYF.

This chain connects TRBV14 to TRBJ1-1, with 8 bases aligning to TRBD1. The length of the CDR3 is 15 residues. The germline CDR1 and CDR2 sequences are SGHDN and FVKESK. Germline trimming cut 3 bases from V and 4 bases from J; bases unmatched to any gene: 7. CDR3 DNA: TGTGCCAGCAGCCACCTGACAGGGGTTGTCACTGAAGCTTTCTTT. This encodes CASSHLTGVVTEAFF.

The genes are TRBV6-6 and TRBJ2-3, with D perhaps being TRBD1 or TRBD2 (5 bases each). Germline CDR1 reads MNHNY; CDR2 reads SVGAGI (reference sequence). The V end was cut by 6 bases, the J end by 11 bases, with 15 bases between. The CDR3 loop spans 12 amino acids. The CDR3, as DNA: TGTGCCAGCAGCCAGACGGGACGAAAGCAGTATTTT. Amino acids: CASSQTGRKQYF.

The chain combines TRBV28 with TRBJ2-1, with 11 nucleotides matching TRBD1. This CDR3 region has 17 residues. With V trimmed by 7 bases and J by 4 bases, 12 bases remained unmatched. CDR1 and CDR2 from the germline V gene are MDHEN and SYDVKM. The CDR3 region is CASTSPRGTGGYNEQFF. The DNA for the CDR3 is TGTGCCAGCACCTCGCCAAGAGGGACAGGGGGTTACAATGAGCAGTTCTTC.

The J gene is TRBJ2-3, the V gene TRBV12-3 or TRBV12-4; D remains unclear. The CDR3 runs 13 residues. Trimming took off 1 base at V and 7 bases at J, with 9 bases between the two ends. CDR3 protein: CASSLGPRNTQYF. DNA for the CDR3: TGTGCCAGCAGTTTAGGACCCCGAAATACGCAGTATTTT.

This clone came up once. This rearrangement joins TRBV28 to TRBJ1-6, with D unresolved. CDR1 and CDR2 (germline): MDHEN, SYDVKM. This CDR3 is 15 amino acids long. The V and J ends lost 3 bases and 0 bases respectively, with 6 bases between them. In nucleotides, the CDR3 is TGTGCCAGCAGTTTTGACCTCTCCTATAATTCACCCCTCCACTTT. Translation gives CASSFDLSYNSPLHF.

This clone was counted a single time. The J gene is TRBJ2-1, the V gene TRBV24-1, with 9 positions matching TRBD2. The CDR3 has 17 residues. V shed 1 base and J 10 bases; nucleotides not matched to a gene: 13. Germline V lookup: CDR1 KGHDR, CDR2 SFDVKD. The CDR3 spells CATSDFMSTSGLLEQFF. The CDR3 nucleotides read TGTGCCACCAGTGATTTCATGAGTACTAGCGGGCTGTTAGAGCAGTTCTTC.

This chain uses TRBV7-9 with TRBJ2-1; perhaps TRBD2 as D (6 bases). This CDR3 spans 13 amino acids. Deletions cut 1 base from V and 8 bases from J, with 9 bases between. The V gene's germline CDR1 is SEHNR and CDR2 FQNEAQ (reference sequence). CDR3 bases: TGTGCCAGCAGCTTAGACTGGAGGGATGAGCAGTTCTTC. Its protein product is CASSLDWRDEQFF.